The 16 T cell receptor beta chains in this list originate from one sample, sequenced in a study of blood T cell repertoires in COVID-19. Produced via immunoSEQ multiplex PCR; TCRdb's table is partial and in-frame only. The table has fewer than 500,000 clones, around 89% seen once. The sample consisted of peripheral blood. The source is a woman younger than 45 with acute or convalescent COVID-19.

This chain connects TRBV5-4 to TRBJ2-3, with 10 bases aligning to TRBD2. This CDR3 has 16 residues. Looked up from germline, CDR1 is SGHNT and CDR2 is YYREEE (reference sequence). V shed 0 bases, J shed 7 bases, and the junction held 8 bases outside the gene matches. The CDR3 region has the DNA TGTGCCAGCAGCTTGGCTAGCGGGGGACGCAGGAATACGCAGTATTTT. It encodes CASSLASGGRRNTQYF. The entire variable domain, with the rest obtained from reference TRBV5-4 and TRBJ2-3, is as follows: ETGVTQSPTHLIKTRGQQVTLRCSSQSGHNTVSWYQQALGQGPQFIFQYYREEENGRGNFPPRFSGLQFPNYSSELNVNALELDDSALYLCASSLASGGRRNTQYFGPGTRLTVL.

In this sample, this clone turned up once. The chain uses TRBV5-6 and TRBJ2-5; the D is unclear. Per the germline V gene, CDR1 is SGHDT and CDR2 is YYEEEE. Trimming left V 0 bases short and J 5 bases short, with 11 bases between. The CDR3 extends over 14 amino acids. The DNA for the CDR3 is TGTGCCAGCAGCTTGGCTCGGGTTTGGGAGACCCAGTACTTC. Residues: CASSLARVWETQYF.

This clone was recorded once. J is TRBJ1-1 and V is TRBV29-1, with 7 bases fitting TRBD1. After removal of 4 bases from V and 3 bases from J, the junction contained 5 bases not matched to a gene. Germline V gene lookup returns CDR1 SQVTM and CDR2 ANQGSEA. CDR3 length: 13 amino acids. The CDR3 protein is CSVVGQWDTEAFF. DNA for the CDR3: TGCAGCGTTGTGGGACAGTGGGACACTGAAGCTTTCTTT. Full variable domain (remainder filled in from reference TRBV29-1 and TRBJ1-1): SAVISQKPSRDICQRGTSLTIQCQVDSQVTMMFWYRQQPGQSLTLIATANQGSEATYESGFVIDKFPISRPNLTFSTLTVSNMSPEDSSIYLCSVVGQWDTEAFFGQGTRLTVV.

The chain links TRBV30 to TRBJ1-1, with no clear D. Trimming pared 3 bases from V and 4 bases from J, leaving 12 bases between. The CDR3 is made up of 13 amino acids. The germline CDR1 and CDR2 sequences are GTSNPN and SVGIG (reference sequence). The CDR3 here is CAWSEGRRTEAFF. The CDR3 region has the DNA TGTGCCTGGAGCGAGGGTAGGCGCACTGAAGCTTTCTTT.

This sequence joins TRBV7-6 and TRBJ2-5; the match to TRBD1 covers 10 bases. The CDR3 contains 16 residues. V was pared by 1 base and J by 4 bases, with 6 bases of the junction left unmatched. From germline, CDR1 is SGHVS and CDR2 FNYEAQ. CDR3 amino acids: CASSLEPDRGGETQYF. CDR3 nucleotides: TGTGCCAGCAGCTTAGAGCCGGACAGGGGGGGAGAGACCCAGTACTTC.

This sequence joins TRBV4-2 and TRBJ1-1; D gene unclear. The germline gives CDR1 LGHNA, CDR2 YNFKEQ. V gave up 0 bases and J gave up 3 bases, with 11 bases separating them. The CDR3 is 15 amino acids. The CDR3 here is CASSQDVNWYTEAFF. CDR3 in DNA: TGTGCCAGCAGCCAAGATGTGAACTGGTACACTGAAGCTTTCTTT.

The chain combines TRBV18 with TRBJ1-5; 8 positions match TRBD1. Losses at the gene ends were 5 bases for V and 9 bases for J; bases not matched to a gene: 12. Germline CDR1 and CDR2: KGHSH and LQKENI. The CDR3 extends over 15 amino acids. The CDR3: CASSSGQGRVGPQHF. CDR3 DNA sequence: TGTGCCAGCTCATCAGGACAGGGACGTGTCGGGCCCCAGCATTTT.

The chain employs TRBV7-8 and TRBJ1-2; TRBD1 is a possible D gene (5 bases). The CDR3 covers 13 residues. Trimming removed 7 bases at V and 4 bases at J, with 13 bases between. Germline V CDR1 and CDR2: SGHVS, FQNEAQ. The DNA of the CDR3 is TGTGCCAGCATACCCGGGGGGGGCTATGGCTACACCTTC. Translation: CASIPGGGYGYTF.

The genes are TRBV5-6 and TRBJ2-7; the D gene is possibly TRBD2 (5 bases). V gave up 4 bases and J gave up 0 bases, with 11 bases separating them. The CDR3 is made up of 14 amino acids. Germline V gives CDR1 SGHDT, CDR2 YYEEEE. The CDR3 protein is CASSLGLASYEQYF. DNA of the CDR3: TGTGCCAGCAGCCTCGGACTTGCCTCCTACGAGCAGTACTTC.

The chain carries TRBV7-8 and TRBJ2-5, with a tentative D call TRBD2 (6 bases). Germline loops: CDR1 SGHVS, CDR2 FQNEAQ. The CDR3 extends over 14 amino acids. Deletions cut 1 base from V and 2 bases from J, with 8 bases between. DNA of the CDR3: TGTGCCAGCAGCTTAGGACTAGAACAAGAGACCCAGTACTTC. Its translation: CASSLGLEQETQYF.

The V gene is TRBV5-6, the J gene TRBJ2-7; tentatively, D is TRBD2 (6 bases). CDR3 length equals 13 residues. Trimming shortened V by 4 bases and J by 7 bases, and 15 bases separated the two germline ends. Germline V gene data show CDR1 as SGHDT and CDR2 as YYEEEE. The CDR3 sequence is CASSLGTLWEQYF. The CDR3 DNA reads as TGTGCCAGCAGCCTCGGGACTCTGTGGGAGCAGTACTTC.

The chain uses TRBV5-1 and TRBJ1-1, with D tentatively TRBD1 (5 bases). Germline CDR1 reads SGHRS; CDR2 reads YFSETQ. The CDR3 is 17 residues long. Trimming removed 0 bases from V and 0 bases from J, with 15 bases in between. This chain's CDR3 is CASSLEGVRLMNTEAFF. CDR3 in DNA: TGCGCCAGCAGCTTGGAAGGGGTTCGCCTCATGAACACTGAAGCTTTCTTT. The whole variable domain, remainder taken from reference TRBV5-1 and TRBJ1-1, is KAGVTQTPRYLIKTRGQQVTLSCSPISGHRSVSWYQQTPGQGLQFLFEYFSETQRNKGNFPGRFSGRQFSNSRSEMNVSTLELGDSALYLCASSLEGVRLMNTEAFFGQGTRLTVV.

With regard to this clone: Within the sample, other DNA sequences also encode this same CDR3. V usage is TRBV19 and J usage is TRBJ1-3, with D possibly TRBD1 on 6 matching bases. The length of the CDR3 is 14 residues. Trimming took 6 bases from V and 2 from J, leaving 11 bases between them. The V gene's germline CDR1 is LNHDA and CDR2 SQIVND (reference sequence). CDR3 nucleotides: TGTGCCAGTAGCGCAACAGGGACTGGAAACACCATATATTTT. This codes for CASSATGTGNTIYF.

The chain couples TRBV7-2 to TRBJ2-2, with D unresolved. Germline V CDR1 and CDR2: SGHTA, FQGNSA. The ends were cut back, 1 base at V and 4 bases at J, with 7 bases in the middle. The CDR3 has 14 amino acids. CDR3 in amino acids: CASSLEEITGELFF. In nucleotides, the CDR3 is TGTGCCAGCAGCTTAGAGGAGATCACCGGGGAGCTGTTTTTT.

In nucleotides, the CDR3 is TGTGCCACCAGTGATTTAATTAGCGGGGGGCTCACGCAGTATTTT. Translating gives CATSDLISGGLTQYF. The chain joins TRBV24-1 to TRBJ2-3; TRBD2 agrees at 10 bases. Germline CDR1 is KGHDR and CDR2 is SFDVKD. The CDR3 is made up of 15 amino acids. V gave up 1 base and J gave up 9 bases; unmatched junction bases: 6.

The chain carries TRBV3-1 (or the pseudogene TRBV3-2) and TRBJ1-1; 7 bases are shared with TRBD1. V lost 4 bases and J lost 5; bases outside the gene matches: 13. The CDR3 is 16 amino acids. Germline CDR1 is LGHDT and CDR2 is YNNKEL (reference sequence). CDR3 DNA: TGTGCCAGCAGCCCGCACTCGGGACAGCGGGGGACTGAAGCTTTCTTT. Its protein product is CASSPHSGQRGTEAFF.